Listed below are T cell receptor beta chains from one sample, sequenced in a study of T-cell memory formation after mild COVID-19. TCRdb itself ran the 5' RACE reads through MiXCR, one entry per CDR3 protein. The sample consists of under 110,000 distinct CDR3 sequences, approximately 15% of them appearing once. The sequencing sample was made of PBMCs or a T cell subset sorted from them (not recorded which). The receptors here all came from an adult woman who had mild COVID-19 (a few samples of this study predate the infection). Cell type and time point are not known. CDR3s include the opening cysteine and the closing phenylalanine or tryptophan.

v_call | cdr3_aa
TRBV11-2 | CASSLVNVVVANEKLFFF
TRBV5-4 | CASSSLVLDEQFF
TRBV30 | CAWGTGRNEKLFF
TRBV4-1 | CASSHDDRSTNEKLFF
TRBV9 | CASREGAGMTDTQYF
TRBV5-6 | CASSLEDRGANVLTF
TRBV9 | CASSVELAGAGEQFF
TRBV6-5 | CASSSYADGYTF
TRBV10-1 | CASSEEAGSRGAVFF
TRBV15 | CATSREAPHEQYF
TRBV5-6 | CASRPGGSPAEQYF
TRBV5-5 | CASSLDGVYRRDRGPNQPQHF
TRBV4-2 | CASSQATPPFPGLAGGWSYEQYF
TRBV5-4 | CASSSGRNSGNTIYF
TRBV27 | CASSSQQDSYNEQFF
TRBV6-5 | CASSYGPLGTGGNNEQFF
TRBV2 | CASSERQGGYGYTF
TRBV5-1 | CASSLGILRGGFDEQFF
TRBV6-6 | CASSWPGTGFPNTGELFF
TRBV2 | CASSGVGSEQFF
TRBV5-1 | CASSPTGDIGTDTQYF
TRBV9 | CASSVDRGTEAFF
TRBV6-6 | CASSYTQTGTDYEQYF
TRBV20-1 | CSASGLAGAPGSYNEQFF
TRBV7-6 | CASSLAAGQEFPYEQYF
TRBV7-9 | CASRSREGRSEKLFF
TRBV20-1 | CSAPGLAGGGGYNEQFF
TRBV5-1 | CASSSRLFNEQFF
TRBV12-3/TRBV12-4 | CASSLDPFYEQYF
TRBV2 | CASDRDSGTGELFF
TRBV7-8 | CASSPESGNYNEQFF
TRBV9 | CASSPPGGAWVNEQFF
TRBV20-1 | CSAPNGLEQYF
TRBV13 | CASSSHGHYEQYF
TRBV12-3/TRBV12-4 | CASGALAGSSDEQYF
TRBV24-1 | CATSDGRGGFRDSETQYF
TRBV7-9 | CASSLRGYGNIQYF
TRBV4-3 | CASSQEAGLAGASEQYF
TRBV7-6 | CASSFGGGGADTQYF
TRBV7-8 | CATRKLPSSYEQYF
TRBV9 | CASSQGGGSGEQFF
TRBV7-9 | CASRGLGTEAFF
TRBV6-5 | CASSYAGSNYGYTF
TRBV27 | CASRIDRTGWTEAFF
TRBV6-5 | CASSSRGQAYNEQFF
TRBV19 | CASTPGTGVYEQYF
TRBV7-9 | CASSHPPWGGSNTGELFF
TRBV10-2 | CASTHAGYYGYTF
TRBV7-3 | CASSSPGVGTQETQYF
TRBV4-1 | CASSLPGGDYNSPLHF
TRBV20-1 | CSAAQAGGSYNEQFF
TRBV6-5 | CASSPSPSGAYEQYF